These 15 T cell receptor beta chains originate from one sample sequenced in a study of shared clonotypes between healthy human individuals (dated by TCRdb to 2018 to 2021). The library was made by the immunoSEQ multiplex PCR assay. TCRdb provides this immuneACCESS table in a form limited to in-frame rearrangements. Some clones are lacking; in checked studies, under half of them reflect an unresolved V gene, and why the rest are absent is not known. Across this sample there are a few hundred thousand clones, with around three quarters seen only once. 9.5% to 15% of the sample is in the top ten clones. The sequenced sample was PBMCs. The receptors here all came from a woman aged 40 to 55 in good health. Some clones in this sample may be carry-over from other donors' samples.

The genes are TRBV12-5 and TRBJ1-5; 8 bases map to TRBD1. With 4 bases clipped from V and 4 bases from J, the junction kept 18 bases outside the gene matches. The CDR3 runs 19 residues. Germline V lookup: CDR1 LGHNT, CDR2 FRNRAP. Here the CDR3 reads CASGSYHKPGQGLNQPQHF. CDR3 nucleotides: TGTGCTAGTGGTTCATACCACAAACCCGGACAGGGACTAAATCAGCCCCAGCATTTT.

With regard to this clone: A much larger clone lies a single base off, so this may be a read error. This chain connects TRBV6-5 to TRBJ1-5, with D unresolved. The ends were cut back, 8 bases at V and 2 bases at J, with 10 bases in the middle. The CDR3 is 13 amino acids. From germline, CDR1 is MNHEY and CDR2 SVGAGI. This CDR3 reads CASAPAGNQPQHF. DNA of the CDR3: TGTGCCAGCGCCCCTGCGGGCAATCAGCCCCAGCATTTT.

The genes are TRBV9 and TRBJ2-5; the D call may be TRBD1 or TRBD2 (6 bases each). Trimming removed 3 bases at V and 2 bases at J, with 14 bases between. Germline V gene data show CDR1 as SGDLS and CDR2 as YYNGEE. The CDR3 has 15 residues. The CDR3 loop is CASSEGGGNQETQYF. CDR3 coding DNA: TGTGCCAGCAGCGAGGGGGGAGGTAATCAAGAGACCCAGTACTTC.

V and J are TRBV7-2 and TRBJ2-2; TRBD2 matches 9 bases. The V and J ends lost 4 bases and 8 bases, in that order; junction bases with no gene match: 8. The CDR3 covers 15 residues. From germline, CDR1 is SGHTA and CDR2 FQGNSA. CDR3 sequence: CASSSSGTRTGELFF. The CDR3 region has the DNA TGTGCCAGCAGCTCTAGCGGGACTAGGACGGGGGAGCTGTTTTTT. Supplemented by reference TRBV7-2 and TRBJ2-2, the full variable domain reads GAGVSQSPSNKVTEKGKDVELRCDPISGHTALYWYRQSLGQGLEFLIYFQGNSAPDKSGLPSDRFSAERTGGSVSTLTIQRTQQEDSAVYLCASSSSGTRTGELFFGEGSRLTVL.

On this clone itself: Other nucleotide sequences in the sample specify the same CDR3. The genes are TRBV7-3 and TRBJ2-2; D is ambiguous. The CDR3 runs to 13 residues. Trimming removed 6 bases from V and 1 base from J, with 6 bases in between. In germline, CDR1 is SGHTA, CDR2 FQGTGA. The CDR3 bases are TGTGCCAGCAGTTCTGGGAACACCGGGGAGCTGTTTTTT. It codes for CASSSGNTGELFF.

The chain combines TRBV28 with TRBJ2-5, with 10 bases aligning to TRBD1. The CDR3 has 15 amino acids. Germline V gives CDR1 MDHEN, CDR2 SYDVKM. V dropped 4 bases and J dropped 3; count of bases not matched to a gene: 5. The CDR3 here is CASSSFGTGEETQYF. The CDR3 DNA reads TGTGCCAGCAGTTCTTTTGGGACAGGGGAAGAGACCCAGTACTTC.

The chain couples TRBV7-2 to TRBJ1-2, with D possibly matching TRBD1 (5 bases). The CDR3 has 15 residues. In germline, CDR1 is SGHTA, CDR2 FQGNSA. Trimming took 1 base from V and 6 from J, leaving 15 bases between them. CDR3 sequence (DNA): TGTGCCAGCAGCTTAGATTTAAGAGGGGATAATGGCTACACCTTC. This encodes CASSLDLRGDNGYTF.

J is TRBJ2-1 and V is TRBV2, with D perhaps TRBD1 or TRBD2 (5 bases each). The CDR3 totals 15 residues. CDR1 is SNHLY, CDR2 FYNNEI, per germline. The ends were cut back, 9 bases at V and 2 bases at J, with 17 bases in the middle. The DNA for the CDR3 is TGTGCCAGTAAGACCAGGGAGAGGACCTACAATGAGCAGTTCTTC. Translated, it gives CASKTRERTYNEQFF.

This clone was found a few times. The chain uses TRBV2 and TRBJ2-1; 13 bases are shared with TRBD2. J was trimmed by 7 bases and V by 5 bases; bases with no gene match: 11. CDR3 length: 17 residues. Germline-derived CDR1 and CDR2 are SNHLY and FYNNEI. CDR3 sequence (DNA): TGTGCCAGCAGTTACAGGACTAGCGGGAGTTCAGGGAATGAGCAGTTCTTC. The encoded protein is CASSYRTSGSSGNEQFF.

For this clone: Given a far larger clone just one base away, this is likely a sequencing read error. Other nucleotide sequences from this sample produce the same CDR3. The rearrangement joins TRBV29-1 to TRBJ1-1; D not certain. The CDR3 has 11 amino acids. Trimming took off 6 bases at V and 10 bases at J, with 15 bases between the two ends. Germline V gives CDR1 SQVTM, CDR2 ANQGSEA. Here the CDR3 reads CSVSRQGAAFF. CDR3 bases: TGCAGCGTGTCGCGACAAGGCGCAGCTTTCTTT.

The CDR3 coding sequence is TGTGCCAGCAGCCGGGTAGGGAGCGCGCGATACAATGAGCAGTTCTTC. The encoded protein is CASSRVGSARYNEQFF. The chain has TRBV7-2 and TRBJ2-1; D may be TRBD2 (5 bases). V was pared by 5 bases and J by 4 bases, with 18 bases between. CDR3 length equals 16 residues. Germline V gives CDR1 SGHTA, CDR2 FQGNSA.

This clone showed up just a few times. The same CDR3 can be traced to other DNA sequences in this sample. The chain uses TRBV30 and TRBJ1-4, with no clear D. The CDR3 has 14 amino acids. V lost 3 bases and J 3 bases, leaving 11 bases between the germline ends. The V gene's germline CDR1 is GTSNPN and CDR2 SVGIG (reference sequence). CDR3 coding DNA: TGTGCCTGGAGCTCTGGGCGGTCTAATGAAAAACTGTTTTTT. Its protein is CAWSSGRSNEKLFF.

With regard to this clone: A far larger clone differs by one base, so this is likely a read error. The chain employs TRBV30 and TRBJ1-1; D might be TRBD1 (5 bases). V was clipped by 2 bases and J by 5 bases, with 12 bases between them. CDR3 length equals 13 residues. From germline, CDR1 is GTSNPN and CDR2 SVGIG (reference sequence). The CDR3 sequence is CAWSIDSWTEAFF. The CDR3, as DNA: TGTGCCTGGAGTATAGACAGTTGGACTGAAGCTTTCTTT.

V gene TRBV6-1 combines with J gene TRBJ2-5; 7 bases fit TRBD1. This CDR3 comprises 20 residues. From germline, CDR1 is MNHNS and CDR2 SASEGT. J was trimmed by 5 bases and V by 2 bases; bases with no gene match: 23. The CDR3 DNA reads TGTGCCAGCAGTGAATTTCTTGTGACGCAGGGGGATTATGAGCGGGAGACCCAGTACTTC. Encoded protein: CASSEFLVTQGDYERETQYF.

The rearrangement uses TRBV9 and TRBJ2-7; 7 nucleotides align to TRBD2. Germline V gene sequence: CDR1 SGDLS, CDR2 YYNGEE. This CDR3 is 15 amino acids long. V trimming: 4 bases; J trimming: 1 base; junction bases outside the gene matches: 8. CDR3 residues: CASSPGTTQSYEQYF. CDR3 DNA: TGTGCCAGCAGCCCCGGGACTACCCAATCCTACGAGCAGTACTTC.